Shown below are 9 T cell receptor beta chains from a single sample sequenced in a study of cytomegalovirus exposure and HLA in healthy donors. The PCR had 60 Vbeta and 13 Jbeta primers. The protocol was immunoSEQ multiplex PCR, while the TCRdb copy is restricted to in-frame clones and leaves out a portion. Among roughly 110,000 clones listed, roughly 82% were seen once. Sequencing input: PBMCs. The origin of the receptors is a man aged 50 to 60 in good health and CMV-seronegative.

V is TRBV18 and J is TRBJ1-6; 12 positions agree with TRBD1. Per the germline V gene, CDR1 is KGHSH and CDR2 is LQKENI. Trimming removed 4 bases from V and 9 bases from J; junction bases left unmatched: 1. The CDR3 extends over 14 amino acids. The CDR3 loop reads CASSQGQGASPLHF. For the CDR3, the DNA is TGTGCCAGCTCACAGGGACAGGGGGCTTCACCCCTCCACTTT. Using reference TRBV18 and TRBJ1-6 for the parts outside the CDR3, the full variable domain is NAGVMQNPRHLVRRRGQEARLRCSPMKGHSHVYWYRQLPEEGLKFMVYLQKENIIDESGMPKERFSAEFPKEGPSILRIQQVVRGDSAAYFCASSQGQGASPLHFGNGTRLTVT.

This chain joins TRBV7-9 and TRBJ2-5, with TRBD1 identical over 9 bases. Germline lookup yields CDR1 SEHNR and CDR2 FQNEAQ (reference sequence). The CDR3 consists of 15 residues. V shed 4 bases, J shed 4 bases, and the junction held 7 bases outside the gene matches. The CDR3 loop reads CASSSGQGWGETQYF. The CDR3 DNA sequence: TGTGCCAGCAGCTCGGGACAGGGATGGGGAGAGACCCAGTACTTC. Looking up the rest from reference TRBV7-9 and TRBJ2-5 gives the full variable domain: DTGVSQNPRHKITKRGQNVTFRCDPISEHNRLYWYRQTLGQGPEFLTYFQNEAQLEKSRLLSDRFSAERPKGSFSTLEIQRTEQGDSAMYLCASSSGQGWGETQYFGPGTRLLVL.

The chain has TRBV19 and TRBJ1-1; D not resolved. With 3 bases removed from V and 2 bases from J, the gap between germline ends came to 10 bases. Germline V gene lookup returns CDR1 LNHDA and CDR2 SQIVND (reference sequence). This CDR3 is built from 14 residues. CDR3 loop: CASSMEGSNTEAFF. CDR3 nucleotides: TGTGCCAGTAGTATGGAGGGCTCCAACACTGAAGCTTTCTTT.

The V and J genes are TRBV27 and TRBJ2-4; TRBD2 is a possible D gene (6 bases). CDR1 and CDR2 (germline): MNHEY, SMNVEV (reference sequence). V was trimmed by 7 bases and J by 3 bases, leaving 16 bases between them. This CDR3 is built from 15 residues. In DNA, the CDR3 is TGTGCCAGCACCCCCCGTGGGGGAGGCAAAAACATTCAGTACTTC. Residues: CASTPRGGGKNIQYF.

The rearrangement uses TRBV5-4 and TRBJ2-5; 7 positions agree with TRBD1. The germline V gene encodes CDR1 SGHNT and CDR2 YYREEE (reference sequence). There are 14 residues in the CDR3. V lost 5 bases to trimming and J lost 3 bases; unmatched junction nucleotides: 7. The DNA for the CDR3 is TGTGCCAGCAGATCGGGACAGACTAAAGAGACCCAGTACTTC. Protein sequence: CASRSGQTKETQYF.

The chain uses TRBV25-1 and TRBJ1-2; 8 positions agree with TRBD1. Unmatched junction bases numbered 11, after V lost 5 bases and J lost 6 bases. Germline CDR1 MGHDK, CDR2 SYGVNS. The CDR3 spans 15 residues. The CDR3 region has the DNA TGTGCCAGCAGTTCTGGACAGGGAAGGAGAGATGGCTACACCTTC. Protein: CASSSGQGRRDGYTF.

The chain recombines TRBV5-1 with TRBJ1-1; D is uncertain. The V end lost 0 bases, the J end lost 1 base, and 7 bases lay between the germline ends. This CDR3 has 14 residues. Germline lookup yields CDR1 SGHRS and CDR2 YFSETQ. The CDR3 bases are TGCGCCAGCAGCTTGGTGGCAGAGAACACTGAAGCTTTCTTT. Protein: CASSLVAENTEAFF.

Note on this clone: This sample includes further DNA sequences coding for the same CDR3. This rearrangement joins TRBV6-5 to TRBJ1-2; possible D gene TRBD1, 6 bases. This CDR3 comprises 13 residues. V was trimmed by 9 bases and J by 5 bases, leaving 16 bases between them. CDR1 and CDR2 from the germline V gene are MNHEY and SVGAGI. The CDR3 nucleotides are TGTGCCAGTTCTAGGTCACAGGGATATGGCTACACCTTC. Its translation is CASSRSQGYGYTF.

CDR3 region: CASSEGGRDTQYF. CDR3 nucleotides: TGTGCCAGCAGTGAGGGCGGGAGAGATACGCAGTATTTT. V gene TRBV6-1 combines with J gene TRBJ2-3; TRBD2 matches 7 bases. The germline V gene has CDR1 MNHNS and CDR2 SASEGT. There are 13 residues in the CDR3. With V trimmed by 3 bases and J by 5 bases, 2 bases remained unmatched.